A single sample is the source of the 13 T cell receptor beta chains below, sequenced in a study of regulatory T cells in long-lasting Graves disease. For TCR beta, libraries came from iRepertoire HTBI primers and Arm-PCR of CDR3 regions. In TCRdb, the multiplex PCR reads were re-called with MiXCR into one record per CDR3 protein. The sample gives 500,000 to 700,000 distinct CDR3 sequences, approximately 31% of which show up once; under 55% is in the top ten. Time point denoted: persistent/refractory GD, antithyroid drugs over 5 years with positive TRAb. The TCR library was prepared using RNA isolated from PBMCs. The source material was peripheral blood mononuclear cells (PBMCs), sampled when the disease was refractory, from a patient treated with antithyroid drugs. These TCRs come from a female donor with Graves disease.

The chain couples TRBV9 to TRBJ1-2; TRBD1 matches 7 bases. The J segment lost 2 bases and the V segment lost 0 bases, leaving 4 bases of the junction unmatched. The CDR3 totals 15 residues. Per germline, CDR1 SGDLS and CDR2 YYNGEE. DNA of the CDR3: TGTGCCAGCAGCGTAGGACAGGGCCTAAACTATGGCTACACCTTC. Translating it yields CASSVGQGLNYGYTF.

This chain links TRBV28 with TRBJ1-5; D gene ambiguous. The CDR3 consists of 16 residues. Trimming removed 7 bases from V and 5 bases from J, with 21 bases in between. Germline CDR1 reads MDHEN; CDR2 reads SYDVKM. This chain's CDR3 is CASINAPGNQDQPQHF. The CDR3 region has the DNA TGTGCCAGCATCAACGCCCCCGGGAATCAAGATCAGCCCCAGCATTTT.

In this sample, this clonotype turned up a few times. V gene TRBV7-9 combines with J gene TRBJ1-1; 10 bases agree with TRBD1. The CDR3 consists of 15 residues. The junction had 6 bases not matched to a gene; V was cut back by 5 bases and J by 3 bases. Germline lookup yields CDR1 SEHNR and CDR2 FQNEAQ (reference sequence). This CDR3 is CASSATGGAYTEAFF. The CDR3 coding sequence is TGTGCCAGCAGCGCGACAGGGGGCGCTTACACTGAAGCTTTCTTT.

J is TRBJ2-7 and V is TRBV11-2; 11 nucleotides match TRBD1. Germline loops: CDR1 SGHAT, CDR2 FQNNGV. V shed 0 bases and J 5 bases; nucleotides not matched to a gene: 3. This CDR3 contains 15 residues. CDR3: CASSLEGTGGHEQYF. CDR3 bases: TGTGCCAGCAGCTTAGAAGGGACAGGGGGGCACGAGCAGTACTTC.

The genes are TRBV10-2 and TRBJ1-5; possibly TRBD1 for D (5 bases). CDR3 length: 14 residues. CDR1 is WSHSY and CDR2 is SAAADI in the germline V gene. Trimming pared 5 bases from V and 5 bases from J, leaving 13 bases between. CDR3 residues: CASSPGTDYQPQHF. As DNA, the CDR3 is TGCGCCAGCAGTCCCGGGACGGATTATCAGCCCCAGCATTTT.

The chain couples TRBV7-2 to TRBJ2-5; D might be TRBD1 (7 bases). The V end was cut by 5 bases, the J end by 5 bases, with 18 bases between. The CDR3 length is 15 residues. CDR1 and CDR2 from the germline V gene are SGHTA and FQGNSA. The CDR3 DNA follows: TGTGCCAGCAGCCCACGACAGGGAGGTCGGGAGACCCAGTACTTC. The encoded protein is CASSPRQGGRETQYF. The full variable domain, completed using reference TRBV7-2 and TRBJ2-5, is GAGVSQSPSNKVTEKGKDVELRCDPISGHTALYWYRQSLGQGLEFLIYFQGNSAPDKSGLPSDRFSAERTGGSVSTLTIQRTQQEDSAVYLCASSPRQGGRETQYFGPGTRLLVL.

J is TRBJ2-4 and V is TRBV29-1; D not certain. V was shortened by 1 base and J by 5 bases, with 6 bases between the two germline ends. Germline V CDR1 and CDR2: SQVTM, ANQGSEA. There are 12 residues in the CDR3. CDR3 amino acids: CSVEVRENIQYF. The CDR3 DNA reads as TGCAGCGTTGAAGTCCGGGAAAACATTCAGTACTTC.

V usage is TRBV20-1 and J usage is TRBJ2-5; TRBD2 matches at 7 bases. CDR3 size: 15 residues. The trim removed 6 bases at V and 2 bases at J, leaving 12 bases unmatched. Per germline, CDR1 DFQATT and CDR2 SNEGSKA (reference sequence). CDR3 sequence reads: CSAKGSSGGQETQYF. The DNA for the CDR3 is TGCAGTGCCAAGGGGTCTAGCGGAGGACAAGAGACCCAGTACTTC.

DNA of the CDR3: TGTGCCAGCAGCTCATGGGCTGACTATGGCTACACCTTC. Protein: CASSSWADYGYTF. The chain joins TRBV27 to TRBJ1-2, with D unclear. Germline V gene data show CDR1 as MNHEY and CDR2 as SMNVEV (reference sequence). This CDR3 has 13 amino acids. V lost 6 bases to trimming and J lost 3 bases, with 11 bases between them.

The chain is built from TRBV5-1 and TRBJ1-1; 9 positions agree with TRBD1. This CDR3 is built from 15 residues. J gave up 4 bases and V 2 bases, and 6 bases lay outside the gene matches. Germline V gene sequence: CDR1 SGHRS, CDR2 YFSETQ. This CDR3 reads CASSLTGGQGTEAFF. CDR3 sequence (DNA): TGCGCCAGCAGCTTAACAGGGGGCCAAGGCACTGAAGCTTTCTTT. Full variable domain (rest looked up from reference TRBV5-1 and TRBJ1-1): KAGVTQTPRYLIKTRGQQVTLSCSPISGHRSVSWYQQTPGQGLQFLFEYFSETQRNKGNFPGRFSGRQFSNSRSEMNVSTLELGDSALYLCASSLTGGQGTEAFFGQGTRLTVV.

The chain combines TRBV3-1 with TRBJ1-2; D is perhaps TRBD1 (6 bases). The CDR3 is made up of 15 amino acids. Trimming shortened V by 0 bases and J by 6 bases, and 14 bases separated the two germline ends. Per germline, CDR1 LGHDT and CDR2 YNNKEL (reference sequence). The CDR3 DNA sequence: TGTGCCAGCAGCCAAGATGGGGGGCGAAAGGATGGCTACACCTTC. Protein product: CASSQDGGRKDGYTF.

This clonotype was seen a few times. The chain recombines TRBV27 with TRBJ1-2, with 10 bases lining up with TRBD1. The CDR3 is made up of 14 amino acids. Germline-derived CDR1 and CDR2 are MNHEY and SMNVEV (reference sequence). Unmatched junction bases numbered 5, after V lost 3 bases and J lost 7 bases. This CDR3 reads CASSFSRDRGGYTF. CDR3 nucleotide sequence: TGTGCCAGCAGTTTCTCCCGGGACAGGGGTGGCTACACCTTC.

The chain combines TRBV11-2 with TRBJ1-4; possibly TRBD1 for D (5 bases). Germline V CDR1 and CDR2: SGHAT, FQNNGV. Between the trimmed V and J ends, which lost 6 bases and 2 bases, there was a span of 13 bases. CDR3 size: 15 residues. CDR3: CASRDPGRTNEKLFF. DNA of the CDR3: TGTGCCAGCAGAGATCCGGGACGGACTAATGAAAAACTGTTTTTT.